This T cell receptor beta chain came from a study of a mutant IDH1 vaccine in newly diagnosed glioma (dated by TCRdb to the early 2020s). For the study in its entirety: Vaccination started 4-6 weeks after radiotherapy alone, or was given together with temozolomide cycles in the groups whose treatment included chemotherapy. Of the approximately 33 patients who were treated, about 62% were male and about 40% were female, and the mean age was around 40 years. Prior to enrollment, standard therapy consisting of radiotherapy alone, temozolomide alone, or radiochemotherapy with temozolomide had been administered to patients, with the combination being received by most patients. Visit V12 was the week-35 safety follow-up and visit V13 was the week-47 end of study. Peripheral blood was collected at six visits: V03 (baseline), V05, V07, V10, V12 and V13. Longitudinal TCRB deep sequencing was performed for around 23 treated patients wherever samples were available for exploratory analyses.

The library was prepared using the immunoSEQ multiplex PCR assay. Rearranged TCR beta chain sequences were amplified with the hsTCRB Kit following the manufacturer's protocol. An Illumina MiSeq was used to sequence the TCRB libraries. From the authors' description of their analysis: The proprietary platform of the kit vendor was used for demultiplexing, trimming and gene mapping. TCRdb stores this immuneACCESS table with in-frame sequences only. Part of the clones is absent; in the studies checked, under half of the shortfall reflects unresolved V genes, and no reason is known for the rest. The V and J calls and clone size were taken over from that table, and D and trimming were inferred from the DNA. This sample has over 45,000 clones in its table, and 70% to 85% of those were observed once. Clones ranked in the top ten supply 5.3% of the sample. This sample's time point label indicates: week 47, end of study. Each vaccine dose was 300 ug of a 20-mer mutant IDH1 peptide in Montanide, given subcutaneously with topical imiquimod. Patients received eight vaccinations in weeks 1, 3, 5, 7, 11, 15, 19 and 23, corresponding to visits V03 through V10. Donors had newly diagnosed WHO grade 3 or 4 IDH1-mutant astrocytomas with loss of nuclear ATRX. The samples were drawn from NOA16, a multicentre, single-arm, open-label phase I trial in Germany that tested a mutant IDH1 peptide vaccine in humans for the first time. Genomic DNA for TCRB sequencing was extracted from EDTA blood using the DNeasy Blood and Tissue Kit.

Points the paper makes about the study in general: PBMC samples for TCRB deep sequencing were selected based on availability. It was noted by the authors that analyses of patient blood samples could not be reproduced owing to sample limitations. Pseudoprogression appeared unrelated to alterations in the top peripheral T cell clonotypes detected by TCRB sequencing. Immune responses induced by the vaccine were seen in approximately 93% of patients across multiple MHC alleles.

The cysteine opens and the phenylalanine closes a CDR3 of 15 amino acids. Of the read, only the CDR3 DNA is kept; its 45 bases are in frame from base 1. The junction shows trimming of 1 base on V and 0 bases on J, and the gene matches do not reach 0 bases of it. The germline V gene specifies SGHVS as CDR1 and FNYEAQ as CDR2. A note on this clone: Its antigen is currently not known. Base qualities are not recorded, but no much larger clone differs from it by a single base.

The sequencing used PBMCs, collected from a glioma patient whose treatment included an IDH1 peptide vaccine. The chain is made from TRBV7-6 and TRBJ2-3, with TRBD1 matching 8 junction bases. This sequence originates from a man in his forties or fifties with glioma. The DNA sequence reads TGTGCCAGCAGCTTAGGGACAGGGAGCACAGATACGCAGTATTTT. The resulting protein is CASSLGTGSTDTQYF.